Described below is a single T cell receptor beta chain sequence and its context. The antigen this receptor binds is unknown. Per-base quality was not reported, and no clone a single base away is much larger than it. Preparation of the library involved the immunoSEQ multiplex PCR assay. The table comes from immuneACCESS by way of TCRdb, which keeps in-frame sequences with V and J called. Part of the clones is missing from these tables; in studies checked, under half for an unresolved V gene and the rest for unknown reasons. The sample table contains more than 55,000 clones; only one count was recorded for 91% of them. The ten largest clones add up to roughly 5% of the sample. The sample is drawn from a study of technical replicates of blood from several donors (dated by TCRdb to the late 2010s). The CDR3 numbers 12 residues from cysteine through phenylalanine. The DNA shown is the 36-base CDR3, in frame from base 1. CDR1 and CDR2 (SQVTM, ANQGSEA) derive from the germline V gene. Cut back by 6 bases and 2 bases, the V and J ends lie 10 bases apart.

The sequencing input was PBMCs. This chain is built from TRBV29-1 and TRBJ1-2; confidence is insufficient to name the D gene. The source of this sequence is a human donor in good health. Some clones in this sample may be carry-over from other donors' samples. The sequence in DNA is TGCAGCGTACGGAACAGCAACTATGGCTACACCTTC. Its translation is CSVRNSNYGYTF.